This T cell receptor (beta chain) derives from a study of blood T cell repertoires in COVID-19. The table lists this clone with a count of one. Data came from immunoSEQ multiplex PCR; TCRdb stores just in-frame clones and leaves some out. The table records 250,000 or so clones, 91% of them present only once. Sequencing was carried out using PBMCs or T cells enriched from blood (not recorded which). The origin of this receptor is a middle-aged man who had been exposed to COVID-19.

DNA of the CDR3: TGTGCCAGCAGCCTCGCCCAGGGGAACACTGAAGCTTTCTTT. This sequence encodes CASSLAQGNTEAFF. This chain links TRBV7-6 with TRBJ1-1; D is possibly TRBD1 (5 bases). Germline loops: CDR1 SGHVS, CDR2 FNYEAQ. This CDR3 contains 14 residues. V was trimmed by 5 bases and J by 1 base, leaving 11 bases between them.